The next 15 T cell receptor beta chains were all read from a single sample in a study of response to subunit inactivated influenza vaccine. A single record per CDR3 protein comes from TCRdb applying MiXCR to the RT-PCR reads. The sample includes roughly 170,000 distinct CDR3 sequences, around a tenth of them seen just once. The starting material was non-naive T cells sorted from PBMCs, obtained on the day of vaccination. The origin of the receptors is a man in his forties or fifties who received an inactivated influenza vaccine.

This rearrangement joins TRBV7-2 to TRBJ2-3; D is tentatively TRBD1 or TRBD2 (5 bases each). Germline V lookup: CDR1 SGHTA, CDR2 FQGNSA. V was cut by 2 bases and J by 2 bases, with 8 bases left in between. This CDR3 is built from 14 residues. The CDR3: CASSLPGLTDTQYF. The CDR3 nucleotides are TGTGCCAGCAGCTTACCGGGGCTCACAGATACGCAGTATTTT.

This chain joins TRBV28 and TRBJ2-3; D is undetermined. Germline assignment: CDR1 MDHEN and CDR2 SYDVKM. V was trimmed by 3 bases and J by 5 bases, leaving 6 bases between them. CDR3 length: 12 amino acids. In DNA form, the CDR3 reads TGTGCCAGCAGTTTTGAAGTAGATACGCAGTATTTT. This gives the protein CASSFEVDTQYF.

This clonotype was picked up a small number of times. This sequence joins TRBV6-5 and TRBJ1-1, with D hard to call. V lost 0 bases, J lost 1 base, and 6 bases lay in between. Germline lookup yields CDR1 MNHEY and CDR2 SVGAGI. There are 14 residues in the CDR3. DNA for the CDR3: TGTGCCAGCAGTTACTCGGCAGGGAACACTGAAGCTTTCTTT. Amino acids: CASSYSAGNTEAFF.

This clonotype came up a few times. The rearrangement links TRBV15 to TRBJ2-5; TRBD1 is a possible D gene (6 bases). CDR3 length: 14 amino acids. From germline, CDR1 is LNHNV and CDR2 YYDKDF (reference sequence). Trimming left V 5 bases short and J 5 bases short, with 15 bases between. The DNA of the CDR3 is TGTGCCACCAGCGGAGCAGGGGTACGCGAGACCCAGTACTTC. Protein: CATSGAGVRETQYF. Based on the CDR3 plus reference TRBV15 and TRBJ2-5, the full variable domain is DAMVIQNPRYQVTQFGKPVTLSCSQTLNHNVMYWYQQKSSQAPKLLFHYYDKDFNNEADTPDNFQSRRPNTSFCFLDIRSPGLGDTAMYLCATSGAGVRETQYFGPGTRLLVL.

This clonotype was seen many times. The V gene is TRBV30, the J gene TRBJ2-4; weak D call: TRBD2 (6 bases). CDR1 and CDR2 from the germline V gene are GTSNPN and SVGIG (reference sequence). V was pared by 2 bases and J by 1 base, with 18 bases between. The CDR3 consists of 17 residues. CDR3 nucleotide sequence: TGTGCCTGGAGTCGGGCGGGAATCATGCTGGCCAAAAACATTCAGTACTTC. Translated, it gives CAWSRAGIMLAKNIQYF.

This clonotype has only a few counts. The rearrangement joins TRBV5-5 to TRBJ2-3; 11 bases match TRBD2. CDR3 length equals 18 residues. The V and J ends lost 0 bases and 5 bases, in that order; junction bases with no gene match: 11. From germline, CDR1 is SGHKS and CDR2 YYEKEE (reference sequence). This CDR3 reads CASSLAVAGGPGEDTQYF. CDR3 coding DNA: TGTGCCAGCAGCTTGGCGGTAGCGGGAGGGCCGGGTGAAGATACGCAGTATTTT.

This clonotype was recorded at least ten times. V is TRBV5-1 and J is TRBJ2-3; D gene ambiguous. The germline CDR1 and CDR2 sequences are SGHRS and YFSETQ. V gave up 4 bases and J gave up 2 bases, with 11 bases separating them. The CDR3 totals 14 residues. In nucleotides, the CDR3 is TGCGCCAGCAGCACCGGACCACCCACAGATACGCAGTATTTT. Translated, it gives CASSTGPPTDTQYF.

V is TRBV13 and J is TRBJ2-3; the match to TRBD2 covers 7 bases. Germline values: CDR1 PRHDT, CDR2 FYEKMQ (reference sequence). The CDR3 extends over 14 amino acids. J lost 6 bases, V lost 5 bases, and 8 bases had no gene match. CDR3 protein: CASSPRRLADTQYF. The CDR3 DNA reads as TGTGCCAGCAGCCCTCGACGACTAGCCGATACGCAGTATTTT.

The sample holds a few counts of this clonotype. The V gene is TRBV5-1, the J gene TRBJ1-4; no clear D gene. CDR3 length: 15 residues. V dropped 5 bases and J dropped 1 base, with 12 bases sitting between them. Germline V gene lookup returns CDR1 SGHRS and CDR2 YFSETQ. DNA for the CDR3: TGCGCCAGCAGTCCCTTGAGCGGAACTAATGAAAAACTGTTTTTT. Protein product: CASSPLSGTNEKLFF. Looking up the rest from reference TRBV5-1 and TRBJ1-4 gives the full variable domain: KAGVTQTPRYLIKTRGQQVTLSCSPISGHRSVSWYQQTPGQGLQFLFEYFSETQRNKGNFPGRFSGRQFSNSRSEMNVSTLELGDSALYLCASSPLSGTNEKLFFGSGTQLSVL.

The chain recombines TRBV12-3 or TRBV12-4 with TRBJ1-6; no firm D call. V gave up 7 bases and J gave up 10 bases, with 14 bases separating them. The length of the CDR3 is 13 residues. The chain's CDR3 is CASTYSLGSPLHF. The CDR3 DNA follows: TGTGCCAGCACCTACTCCCTGGGGTCACCCCTCCACTTT.

The gene calls are TRBV7-2 and TRBJ2-7, with no clear D. Germline V gene lookup returns CDR1 SGHTA and CDR2 FQGNSA. CDR3 length: 14 residues. The V end was cut by 5 bases, the J end by 7 bases, with 18 bases between. The CDR3 nucleotides read TGTGCCAGCAGCCTTCTCCTGTCCGAAGGAGAGCAGTACTTC. Its translation: CASSLLLSEGEQYF.

The chain links TRBV5-5 to TRBJ2-7; D is perhaps TRBD1 or TRBD2 (5 bases each). The V gene's germline CDR1 is SGHKS and CDR2 YYEKEE (reference sequence). V dropped 4 bases and J dropped 1 base, with 15 bases sitting between them. This CDR3 comprises 15 residues. In nucleotides, the CDR3 is TGTGCCAGCAGCCTGGGACCAACTCGATCCTACGAGCAGTACTTC. Translation gives CASSLGPTRSYEQYF.

Only a few counts were recorded for this clonotype. The rearrangement joins TRBV28 to TRBJ2-1, with 7 bases aligning to TRBD2. J lost 0 bases, V lost 3 bases, and 11 bases had no gene match. This CDR3 contains 18 residues. Germline values: CDR1 MDHEN, CDR2 SYDVKM. DNA of the CDR3: TGTGCCAGCAGTTTTTCACTCGGCGGGGGACCCTCCTACAATGAGCAGTTCTTC. Residues: CASSFSLGGGPSYNEQFF. Looking up the rest from reference TRBV28 and TRBJ2-1 gives the full variable domain: DVKVTQSSRYLVKRTGEKVFLECVQDMDHENMFWYRQDPGLGLRLIYFSYDVKMKEKGDIPEGYSVSREKKERFSLILESASTNQTSMYLCASSFSLGGGPSYNEQFFGPGTRLTVL.

This sequence joins TRBV10-3 and TRBJ1-3; D remains unclear. The ends were cut back, 8 bases at V and 1 base at J, with 12 bases in the middle. The germline V gene encodes CDR1 ENHRY and CDR2 SYGVKD. CDR3 size: 14 residues. DNA of the CDR3: TGTGCCATCTCCAGCAGGTCTTCTGGAAACACCATATATTTT. This gives the protein CAISSRSSGNTIYF.

This clonotype showed up just a few times. This chain uses TRBV5-8 with TRBJ2-1, with a weak D call TRBD1 (7 bases). Deletions cut 4 bases from V and 9 bases from J, with 17 bases between. This CDR3 comprises 14 residues. In germline, CDR1 is SGHTS, CDR2 YDEGEE. CDR3 bases: TGTGCCAGCAGCCCCCGGAGGGGGCCTGGTGAGCAGTTCTTC. It encodes CASSPRRGPGEQFF.